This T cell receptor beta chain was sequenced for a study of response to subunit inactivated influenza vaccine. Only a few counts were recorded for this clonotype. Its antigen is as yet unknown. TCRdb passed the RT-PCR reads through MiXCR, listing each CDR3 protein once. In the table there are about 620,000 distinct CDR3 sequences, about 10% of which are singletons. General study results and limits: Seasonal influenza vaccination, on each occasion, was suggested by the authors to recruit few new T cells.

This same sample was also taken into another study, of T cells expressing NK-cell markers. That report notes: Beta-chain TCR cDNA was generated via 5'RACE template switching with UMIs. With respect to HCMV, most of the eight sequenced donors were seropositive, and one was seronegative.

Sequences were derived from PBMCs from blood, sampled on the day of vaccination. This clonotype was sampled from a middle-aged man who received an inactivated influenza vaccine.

The CDR3 here is CASRTGGQGETQYF. For the CDR3, the DNA is TGTGCCAGCAGAACGGGGGGGCAGGGGGAGACCCAGTACTTC. The chain couples TRBV6-1 to TRBJ2-5; 8 bases align to TRBD2. Losses at the gene ends were 6 bases for V and 5 bases for J; bases not matched to a gene: 8. Germline V gene data show CDR1 as MNHNS and CDR2 as SASEGT. This CDR3 is 14 amino acids long.